The clone carrying this T cell receptor (beta chain) was found many times. The CDR3 consists of 12 residues. V was clipped by 3 bases and J by 4 bases, with 6 bases between them. Per the germline V gene, CDR1 is SGHTA and CDR2 is FQGNSA. The data derive from a study of patients and donors after allogeneic stem cell transplantation. TCRdb recomputed calls from the RT-PCR reads with MiXCR, one row per CDR3 protein. The sample has 98,000 or so distinct CDR3 sequences, roughly 37% seen once. The TCR was taken from a human donor who was either an allogeneic HSCT recipient or a stem cell or donor lymphocyte infusion donor (not recorded which). It is not recorded whose cells these are; they may come from a transplant donor. The chain recombines TRBV7-2 with TRBJ1-2, with D uncertain. The sequenced sample was blood, either unsorted or a sorted T cell fraction (not recorded which). The CDR3 DNA follows: TGTGCCAGCAGCTTTAATGGCTATGGCTACACCTTC. It codes for CASSFNGYGYTF. Full variable domain (outside the CDR3, taken from reference TRBV7-2 and TRBJ1-2): GAGVSQSPSNKVTEKGKDVELRCDPISGHTALYWYRQSLGQGLEFLIYFQGNSAPDKSGLPSDRFSAERTGGSVSTLTIQRTQQEDSAVYLCASSFNGYGYTFGSGTRLTVV.